The clone carrying this TCR beta chain is a singleton in its sample. The record originates from a study of T-cell reconstitution after alpha-beta-depleted transplantation in children. Germline CDR1 is SGHDN and CDR2 is FVKESK. The CDR3 totals 13 residues. The V end was cut by 0 bases, the J end by 3 bases, with 5 bases between. As it was prepared, the TCRbeta library received unique molecular identifiers. MiXCR, applied by TCRdb to the PCR reads, yields one record per CDR3 protein. The data show roughly 500,000 distinct CDR3 sequences, with approximately 30% seen just once and 2.4% held by the top ten.

This TCR was sampled from a human donor who donated a stem cell graft to a child with aplastic anemia. The specimen comprised PBMCs from the stem cell graft donor, sampled from the stem cell graft. The chain couples TRBV14 to TRBJ1-1; no reliable D call. The CDR3 sequence: CASSQEFYTEAFF. CDR3 DNA sequence: TGTGCCAGCAGCCAAGAATTTTACACTGAAGCTTTCTTT.